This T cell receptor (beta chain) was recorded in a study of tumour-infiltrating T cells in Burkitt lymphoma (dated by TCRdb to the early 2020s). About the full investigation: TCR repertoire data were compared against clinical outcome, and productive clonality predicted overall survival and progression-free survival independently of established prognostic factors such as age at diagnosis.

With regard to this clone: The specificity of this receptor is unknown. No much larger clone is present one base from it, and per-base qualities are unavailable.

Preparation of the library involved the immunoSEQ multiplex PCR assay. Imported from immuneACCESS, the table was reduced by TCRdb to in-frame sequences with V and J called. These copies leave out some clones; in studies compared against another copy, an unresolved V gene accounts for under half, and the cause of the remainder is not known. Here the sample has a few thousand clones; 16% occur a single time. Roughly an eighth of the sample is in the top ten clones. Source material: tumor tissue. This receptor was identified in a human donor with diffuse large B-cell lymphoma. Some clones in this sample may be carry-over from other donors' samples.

The nucleotides read TGCGCCAGCAGCTTTACGGGGGCGAACACCGGGGAGCTGTTTTTT. Its amino acids are CASSFTGANTGELFF. The rearranged chain carries TRBV5-1 and TRBJ2-2; the D segment could be TRBD2, given 6 matching bases. As encoded in the germline V gene, CDR1 is SGHRS while CDR2 is YFSETQ. The trim is 2 bases for V and 0 bases for J, with a gap of 8 bases between the germline ends. The CDR3 runs 15 amino acids, cysteine and phenylalanine included. The retained sequence is limited to the CDR3, 45 bases, with the frame set at the first base.